These 15 T cell receptor beta chains were sequenced from one sample in a study of cytomegalovirus exposure and HLA in healthy donors. With 60 Vbeta and 13 Jbeta primers, the PCR was carried out. TCRdb's copy holds only in-frame clones and misses some; the assay was immunoSEQ multiplex PCR. Here the sample spans 130,000 to 150,000 clones, about three quarters being singletons. Material for sequencing was PBMCs. Source of these receptors: a male donor in good health and CMV-seropositive.

CDR3 DNA: TGTGCCAGCTCAGCCCTTACAGGGGTCGAGCAGTACTTC. Its translation is CASSALTGVEQYF. The chain carries TRBV18 and TRBJ2-7; TRBD1 agrees at 7 bases. This CDR3 is built from 13 residues. Losses at the gene ends were 5 bases for V and 6 bases for J; bases not matched to a gene: 7. Looked up from germline, CDR1 is KGHSH and CDR2 is LQKENI.

This rearrangement joins TRBV2 to TRBJ2-5; D gene uncertain. The germline gives CDR1 SNHLY, CDR2 FYNNEI. Trimming took off 3 bases at V and 0 bases at J, with 8 bases between the two ends. This CDR3 contains 14 residues. The CDR3 reads CASSDVSHQETQYF. CDR3 nucleotide sequence: TGTGCCAGCAGTGACGTTAGCCACCAAGAGACCCAGTACTTC.

The V gene is TRBV5-4, the J gene TRBJ2-3, with 10 bases aligning to TRBD2. The CDR3 length is 19 residues. J gave up 4 bases and V 3 bases, and 17 bases lay outside the gene matches. Germline V gene sequence: CDR1 SGHNT, CDR2 YYREEE (reference sequence). Here the CDR3 reads CASSSLRLSSGGRSDTQYF. The DNA of the CDR3 is TGTGCCAGCAGCTCGTTACGGTTATCTAGCGGGGGCAGGTCAGATACGCAGTATTTT.

The chain employs TRBV19 and TRBJ2-7; a possible D gene is TRBD1 (5 bases). Germline values: CDR1 LNHDA, CDR2 SQIVND (reference sequence). This CDR3 has 17 residues. V was pared by 5 bases and J by 1 base, with 21 bases between. CDR3 region: CASSAFHRQWGSYEQYF. The CDR3 DNA is TGTGCCAGTAGTGCCTTCCACAGGCAATGGGGATCCTACGAGCAGTACTTC.

The V and J genes are TRBV10-3 and TRBJ2-1; 16 bases align to TRBD2. Germline V gene data show CDR1 as ENHRY and CDR2 as SYGVKD. The trim removed 7 bases at V and 8 bases at J, leaving 5 bases unmatched. The CDR3 runs 15 residues. CDR3 sequence reads: CAITPGLAGGDEQFF. In nucleotides, the CDR3 is TGTGCCATCACCCCGGGACTAGCGGGGGGGGATGAGCAGTTCTTC.

The chain employs TRBV19 and TRBJ2-1; D is possibly TRBD2 (5 bases). Trimming cost V 5 bases and J 2 bases, with 10 bases left between them. The CDR3 loop spans 14 amino acids. Germline loops: CDR1 LNHDA, CDR2 SQIVND (reference sequence). Here the CDR3 DNA reads TGTGCCAGTAGTTCGGCGGGCACCTACAATGAGCAGTTCTTC. This sequence encodes CASSSAGTYNEQFF.

The gene calls are TRBV9 and TRBJ1-4; TRBD1 matches 9 bases. CDR1 and CDR2 (germline): SGDLS, YYNGEE. This CDR3 comprises 18 residues. Germline trimming cut 0 bases from V and 3 bases from J; bases unmatched to any gene: 9. DNA of the CDR3: TGTGCCAGCAGCGTAGGACACACAGGGGGCCCGGCTAATGAAAAACTGTTTTTT. Amino acid sequence: CASSVGHTGGPANEKLFF.

The V gene is TRBV7-2, the J gene TRBJ2-7; 7 positions match TRBD2. This CDR3 has 15 amino acids. Per germline, CDR1 SGHTA and CDR2 FQGNSA. The ends lost 1 base at V and 2 bases at J; junction bases unmatched: 5. The DNA for the CDR3 is TGTGCCAGCAGCTTAGAGGGACTAAGGACCTACGAGCAGTACTTC. This translates into CASSLEGLRTYEQYF.

CDR3 in DNA: TGCGCCAGCAGTCCGCCTATTTGTCTAGCGGGAGCAGACAATGAGCAGTTCTTC. As protein: CASSPPICLAGADNEQFF. The V and J genes are TRBV23-1 and TRBJ2-1, with 10 bases matching TRBD2. TRBV23-1 falls under the ORF class, with uncertain function. The length of the CDR3 is 18 residues. Trimming took 4 bases from V and 5 from J; bases not matched to a gene: 14.

The V gene is TRBV11-2, the J gene TRBJ1-2, with a possible D match to TRBD1 (5 bases). Trimming took off 1 base at V and 0 bases at J, with 18 bases between the two ends. The CDR3 has 18 residues. Germline V gene sequence: CDR1 SGHAT, CDR2 FQNNGV. The CDR3 protein is CASSLVKGRQPTNYGYTF. DNA for the CDR3: TGTGCCAGCAGCTTAGTGAAGGGGCGACAGCCGACTAACTATGGCTACACCTTC.

The chain uses TRBV18 and TRBJ1-2, with a weak D call TRBD1 (5 bases). Germline assignment: CDR1 KGHSH and CDR2 LQKENI. CDR3 size: 14 residues. V lost 3 bases and J lost 4, with 12 bases in between. The CDR3 protein is CASSPTTVSYGYTF. Written as DNA, the CDR3 is TGTGCCAGCTCACCGACGACAGTATCCTATGGCTACACCTTC.

The chain carries TRBV9 and TRBJ2-7; 10 bases match TRBD1. The V gene end was trimmed by 3 bases and the J gene end by 6 bases; junction bases not matched to a gene: 3. This CDR3 spans 13 amino acids. CDR1 and CDR2 (germline): SGDLS, YYNGEE. In DNA, the CDR3 is TGTGCCAGCAGCGGGGGACAGGGGCGCGAGCAGTACTTC. The encoded protein is CASSGGQGREQYF.

The chain has TRBV12-5 and TRBJ1-4; no firm D call. This CDR3 spans 15 amino acids. CDR1 and CDR2 (germline): LGHNT, FRNRAP. Trimming took off 6 bases at V and 4 bases at J, with 15 bases between the two ends. CDR3 nucleotide sequence: TGTGCTAGTGGCCAGATTGGGAGCCTTAATGAAAAACTGTTTTTT. This codes for CASGQIGSLNEKLFF.

This chain uses TRBV28 with TRBJ1-5; 7 nucleotides match TRBD1. After removal of 3 bases from V and 7 bases from J, the junction contained 9 bases not matched to a gene. This CDR3 spans 15 amino acids. From germline, CDR1 is MDHEN and CDR2 SYDVKM. The DNA of the CDR3 is TGTGCCAGCAGTTTCCACGGACAGGTCACACAGCCCCAGCATTTT. Encoded protein: CASSFHGQVTQPQHF.

The CDR3 protein is CARGDRASGELFF. CDR3 nucleotide sequence: TGTGCCAGGGGGGACAGGGCGTCCGGGGAGCTGTTTTTT. The V call is TRBV5-4, the J call TRBJ2-2, with TRBD1 matching 9 bases. The CDR3 has 13 residues. Germline assignment: CDR1 SGHNT and CDR2 YYREEE (reference sequence). Trimming cost V 8 bases and J 6 bases; bases outside gene matches: 5.